The source of this TCR beta chain is a study of T cell responses to AZD1222 COVID-19 vaccine. Broader study findings: The study found Spike-specific TCR breadth and depth rose after two AZD1222 doses.

Trimming left V 4 bases short and J 1 base short, with 13 bases between. CDR1 is KGHSH, CDR2 LQKENI, per germline. The CDR3 spans 16 residues. Clones were read by immunoSEQ multiplex PCR, and TCRdb kept only the in-frame ones, dropping some. This sample has roughly 180,000 clones; about 93% occur once, and the top ten carry more than 0.85%. A remark on this clone: Antigen: not known.

Sequenced material: peripheral blood, taken 28 days after the second dose of the MenACWY control vaccine. The chain combines TRBV18 with TRBJ2-2, with D possibly being TRBD1 (6 bases). This sequence originates from an adult who received the MenACWY meningococcal vaccine as a control. CDR3 DNA: TGTGCCAGCTCACTAACCGGGACACTGAACACCGGGGAGCTGTTTTTT. Its protein product is CASSLTGTLNTGELFF.